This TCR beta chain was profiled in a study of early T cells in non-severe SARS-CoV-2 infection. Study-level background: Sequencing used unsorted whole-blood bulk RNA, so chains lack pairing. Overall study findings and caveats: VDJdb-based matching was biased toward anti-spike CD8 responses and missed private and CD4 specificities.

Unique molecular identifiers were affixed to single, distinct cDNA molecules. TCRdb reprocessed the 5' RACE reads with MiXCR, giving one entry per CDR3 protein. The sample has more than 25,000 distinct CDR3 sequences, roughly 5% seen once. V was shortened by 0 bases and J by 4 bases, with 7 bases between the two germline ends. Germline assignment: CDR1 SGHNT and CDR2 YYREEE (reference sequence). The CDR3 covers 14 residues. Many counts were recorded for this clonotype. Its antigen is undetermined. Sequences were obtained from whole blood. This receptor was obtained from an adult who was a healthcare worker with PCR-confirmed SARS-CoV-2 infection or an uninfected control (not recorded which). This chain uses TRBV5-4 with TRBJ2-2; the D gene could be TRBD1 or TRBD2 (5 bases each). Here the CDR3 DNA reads TGTGCCAGCAGCTTGGCTGGGGGCACCGGGGAGCTGTTTTTT. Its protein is CASSLAGGTGELFF.